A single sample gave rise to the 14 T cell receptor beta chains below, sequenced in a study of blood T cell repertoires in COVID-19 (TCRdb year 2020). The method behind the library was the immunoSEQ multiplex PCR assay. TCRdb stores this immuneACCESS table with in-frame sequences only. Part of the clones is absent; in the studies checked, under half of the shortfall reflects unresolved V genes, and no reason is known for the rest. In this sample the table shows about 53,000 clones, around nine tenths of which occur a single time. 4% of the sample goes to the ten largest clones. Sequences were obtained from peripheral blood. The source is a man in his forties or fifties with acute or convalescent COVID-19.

Written as DNA, the CDR3 is TGTGCCAGCAGTGTTTTACAGGGGAGCTATAATTCACCCCTCCACTTT. Its protein product is CASSVLQGSYNSPLHF. V gene TRBV6-1 combines with J gene TRBJ1-6; TRBD1 matches at 7 bases. With V trimmed by 4 bases and J by 3 bases, 6 bases remained unmatched. The CDR3 loop spans 16 amino acids. Looked up from germline, CDR1 is MNHNS and CDR2 is SASEGT.

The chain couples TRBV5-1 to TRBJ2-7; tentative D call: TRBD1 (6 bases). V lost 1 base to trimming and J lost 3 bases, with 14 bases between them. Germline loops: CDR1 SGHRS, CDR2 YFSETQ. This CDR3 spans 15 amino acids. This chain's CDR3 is CASSLRDTGNYEQYF. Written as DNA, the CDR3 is TGCGCCAGCAGCTTGCGGGACACCGGTAACTACGAGCAGTACTTC.

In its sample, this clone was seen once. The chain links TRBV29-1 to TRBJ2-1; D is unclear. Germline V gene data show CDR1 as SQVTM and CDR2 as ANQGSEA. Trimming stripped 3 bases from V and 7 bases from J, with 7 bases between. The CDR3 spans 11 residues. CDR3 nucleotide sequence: TGCAGCGTTGACAGGCAGAATGAGCAGTTCTTC. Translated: CSVDRQNEQFF.

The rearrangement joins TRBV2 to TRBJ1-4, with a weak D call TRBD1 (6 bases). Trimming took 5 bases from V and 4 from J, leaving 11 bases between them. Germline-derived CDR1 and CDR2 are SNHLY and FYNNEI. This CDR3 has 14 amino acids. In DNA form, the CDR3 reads TGTGCCAGCAGTTCACAGGGCGTTAATGAAAAACTGTTTTTT. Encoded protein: CASSSQGVNEKLFF. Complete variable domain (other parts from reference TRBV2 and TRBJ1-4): EPEVTQTPSHQVTQMGQEVILRCVPISNHLYFYWYRQILGQKVEFLVSFYNNEISEKSEIFDDQFSVERPDGSNFTLKIRSTKLEDSAMYFCASSSQGVNEKLFFGSGTQLSVL.

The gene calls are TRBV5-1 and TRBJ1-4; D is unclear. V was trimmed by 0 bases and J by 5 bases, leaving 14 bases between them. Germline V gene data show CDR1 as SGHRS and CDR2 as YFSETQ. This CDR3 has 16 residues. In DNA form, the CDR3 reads TGCGCCAGCAGCTTGGGGTACGGTACAGCCAATGAAAAACTGTTTTTT. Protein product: CASSLGYGTANEKLFF.

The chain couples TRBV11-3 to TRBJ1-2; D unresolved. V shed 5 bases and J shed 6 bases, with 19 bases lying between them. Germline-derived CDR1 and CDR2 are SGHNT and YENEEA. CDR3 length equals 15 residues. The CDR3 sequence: CASSRTGGGGDGYTF. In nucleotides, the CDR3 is TGTGCCAGCAGCCGGACGGGAGGAGGCGGGGATGGCTACACCTTC.

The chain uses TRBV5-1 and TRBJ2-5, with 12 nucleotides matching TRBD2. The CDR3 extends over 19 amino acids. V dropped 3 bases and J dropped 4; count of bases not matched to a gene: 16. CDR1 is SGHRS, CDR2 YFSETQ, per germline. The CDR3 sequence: CASSSGLAGLVLRGETQYF. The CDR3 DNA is TGCGCCAGCAGCTCGGGACTAGCGGGCTTGGTCCTTCGAGGAGAGACCCAGTACTTC.

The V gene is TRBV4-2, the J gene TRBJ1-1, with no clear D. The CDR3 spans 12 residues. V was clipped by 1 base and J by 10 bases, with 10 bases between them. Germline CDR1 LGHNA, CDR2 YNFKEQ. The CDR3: CASSQGGSIAFF. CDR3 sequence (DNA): TGTGCCAGCAGCCAAGGAGGCAGTATAGCTTTCTTT.

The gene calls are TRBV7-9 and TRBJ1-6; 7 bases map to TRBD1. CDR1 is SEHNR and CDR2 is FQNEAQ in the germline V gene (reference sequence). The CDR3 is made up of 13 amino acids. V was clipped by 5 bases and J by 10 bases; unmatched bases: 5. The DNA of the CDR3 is TGTGCCAGCAGCGGCATGGACAGGTCACCCCTCCACTTT. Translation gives CASSGMDRSPLHF.

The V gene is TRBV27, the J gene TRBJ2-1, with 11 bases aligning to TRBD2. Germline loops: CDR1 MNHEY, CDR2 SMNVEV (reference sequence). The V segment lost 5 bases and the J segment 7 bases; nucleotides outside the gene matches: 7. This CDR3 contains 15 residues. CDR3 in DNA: TGTGCCAGCAGTCCCATAGCGGGGGGGCAGAATGAGCAGTTCTTC. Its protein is CASSPIAGGQNEQFF.

CDR3 sequence (DNA): TGTGCCAGCAGCTCACCTAGACAGGGAGTCACTGAAGCTTTCTTT. This sequence encodes CASSSPRQGVTEAFF. The chain joins TRBV13 to TRBJ1-1, with TRBD1 matching 7 bases. The ends lost 4 bases at V and 4 bases at J; junction bases unmatched: 9. CDR3 size: 15 residues. Germline V gene data show CDR1 as PRHDT and CDR2 as FYEKMQ (reference sequence).

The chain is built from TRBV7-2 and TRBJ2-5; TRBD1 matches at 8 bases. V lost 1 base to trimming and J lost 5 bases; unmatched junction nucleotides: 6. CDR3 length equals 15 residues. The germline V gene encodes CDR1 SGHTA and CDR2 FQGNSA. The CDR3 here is CASSLGTGWGETQYF. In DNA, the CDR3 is TGTGCCAGCAGCTTAGGGACAGGGTGGGGGGAGACCCAGTACTTC.

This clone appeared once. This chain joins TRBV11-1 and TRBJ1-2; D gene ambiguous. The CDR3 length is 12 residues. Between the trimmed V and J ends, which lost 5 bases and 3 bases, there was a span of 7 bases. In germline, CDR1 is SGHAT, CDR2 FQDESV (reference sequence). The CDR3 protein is CASSQEDYGYTF. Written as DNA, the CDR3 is TGTGCCAGCAGCCAGGAGGACTATGGCTACACCTTC.

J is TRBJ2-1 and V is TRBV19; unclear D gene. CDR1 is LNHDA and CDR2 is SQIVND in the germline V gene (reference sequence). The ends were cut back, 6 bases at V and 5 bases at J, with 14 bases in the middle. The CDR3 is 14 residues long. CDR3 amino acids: CASSPTDINNEQFF. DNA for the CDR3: TGTGCCAGTAGCCCCACAGATATTAACAATGAGCAGTTCTTC.